The 11 T cell receptor beta chains below were found in one sample sequenced in a study of shared clonotypes between healthy human individuals. TCRdb keeps only in-frame clones here, not all; method: immunoSEQ multiplex PCR. The data hold about 2.4 million clones, with under 95% observed a single time. The sample comprised naive CD4+ T cells from PBMCs. As to subset: CD45RA+ positively selected. These receptor sequences come from a man between 18 and 35 years old in good health. Some clones in this sample may be carry-over from other donors' samples.

The chain combines TRBV4-3 with TRBJ2-7; D not certain. This CDR3 spans 13 amino acids. Germline lookup yields CDR1 LGHNA and CDR2 YSLEER. The V end was cut by 1 base, the J end by 6 bases, with 10 bases between. CDR3 sequence: CASSQVGVPEQYF. The DNA of the CDR3 is TGCGCCAGCAGCCAAGTTGGGGTGCCCGAGCAGTACTTC.

V and J are TRBV4-2 and TRBJ2-5, with 9 nucleotides matching TRBD1. This CDR3 spans 14 amino acids. Looked up from germline, CDR1 is LGHNA and CDR2 is YNFKEQ. The ends lost 5 bases at V and 5 bases at J; junction bases unmatched: 6. This CDR3 is CASSSDRGMETQYF. For the CDR3, the DNA is TGTGCCAGCAGCTCTGACAGGGGGATGGAGACCCAGTACTTC.

The V call is TRBV28, the J call TRBJ1-1; perhaps TRBD1 as D (6 bases). The CDR3 length is 12 residues. Deletions cut 6 bases from V and 5 bases from J, with 10 bases between. Germline CDR1 reads MDHEN; CDR2 reads SYDVKM. In DNA form, the CDR3 reads TGTGCCAGCAGGCGTACAGGGACTGAAGCTTTCTTT. This encodes CASRRTGTEAFF. Based on the CDR3 plus reference TRBV28 and TRBJ1-1, the full variable domain is DVKVTQSSRYLVKRTGEKVFLECVQDMDHENMFWYRQDPGLGLRLIYFSYDVKMKEKGDIPEGYSVSREKKERFSLILESASTNQTSMYLCASRRTGTEAFFGQGTRLTVV.

As regards this clone: Other DNA sequences within the sample encode an identical CDR3. The chain links TRBV5-1 to TRBJ2-2; either TRBD1 or TRBD2 may supply D (6 bases each). The germline V and J ends were trimmed by 1 base and 0 bases, with 10 bases remaining between them. CDR3 size: 16 residues. Germline V lookup: CDR1 SGHRS, CDR2 YFSETQ. As DNA, the CDR3 is TGCGCCAGCAGCTTGAAGGGGGGAGCGAACACCGGGGAGCTGTTTTTT. Amino acids: CASSLKGGANTGELFF. The full variable domain, its missing parts supplied by reference TRBV5-1 and TRBJ2-2, is KAGVTQTPRYLIKTRGQQVTLSCSPISGHRSVSWYQQTPGQGLQFLFEYFSETQRNKGNFPGRFSGRQFSNSRSEMNVSTLELGDSALYLCASSLKGGANTGELFFGEGSRLTVL.

The chain has TRBV14 and TRBJ2-2; possible D gene TRBD1, 6 bases. The CDR3 totals 13 residues. The V end was cut by 5 bases, the J end by 3 bases, with 7 bases between. The V gene's germline CDR1 is SGHDN and CDR2 FVKESK. The CDR3 reads CASSGQYTGELFF. The CDR3 coding sequence is TGTGCCAGCAGCGGACAGTACACCGGGGAGCTGTTTTTT.

This chain joins TRBV2 and TRBJ2-2, with D possibly being TRBD1 (6 bases). V dropped 5 bases and J dropped 2 bases, with 9 bases sitting between them. The CDR3 spans 14 residues. CDR1 and CDR2 (germline): SNHLY, FYNNEI. CDR3 sequence: CASSRQENTGELFF. CDR3 sequence (DNA): TGTGCCAGCAGTCGACAGGAAAACACCGGGGAGCTGTTTTTT.

This clone was observed a handful of times. V gene TRBV27 combines with J gene TRBJ1-5; D unresolved. CDR3 length equals 14 residues. CDR1 is MNHEY and CDR2 is SMNVEV in the germline V gene (reference sequence). Trimming took 5 bases from V and 5 from J, leaving 13 bases between them. This CDR3 reads CASSPYKGDQPQHF. The DNA of the CDR3 is TGTGCCAGCAGTCCTTACAAGGGCGATCAGCCCCAGCATTTT.

The V call is TRBV28, the J call TRBJ2-7; D remains unclear. V was shortened by 6 bases and J by 3 bases, with 15 bases between the two germline ends. Germline CDR1 is MDHEN and CDR2 is SYDVKM. The CDR3 contains 14 residues. The CDR3 sequence is CASRPQIRIYEQYF. CDR3 sequence (DNA): TGTGCCAGCAGACCCCAGATCCGGATCTACGAGCAGTACTTC.

The chain links TRBV6-5 to TRBJ2-7, with 8 bases aligning to TRBD1. V shed 6 bases and J 6 bases; nucleotides not matched to a gene: 10. Germline assignment: CDR1 MNHEY and CDR2 SVGAGI. This CDR3 region has 14 residues. The CDR3: CASRRQGFRVEQYF. CDR3 DNA sequence: TGTGCCAGCAGGAGACAGGGGTTCAGGGTCGAGCAGTACTTC.

Regarding this clone: Other DNA sequences in this sample translate to the same CDR3. The rearrangement links TRBV7-9 to TRBJ2-3; no clear D. Trimming cost V 0 bases and J 0 bases, with 4 bases left between them. The CDR3 loop spans 14 amino acids. Germline lookup yields CDR1 SEHNR and CDR2 FQNEAQ (reference sequence). CDR3 bases: TGTGCCAGCAGCTTAGCCAGGAGCACAGATACGCAGTATTTT. This codes for CASSLARSTDTQYF. The complete variable domain, with remaining parts taken from reference TRBV7-9 and TRBJ2-3, reads DTGVSQNPRHKITKRGQNVTFRCDPISEHNRLYWYRQTLGQGPEFLTYFQNEAQLEKSRLLSDRFSAERPKGSFSTLEIQRTEQGDSAMYLCASSLARSTDTQYFGPGTRLTVL.

The rearrangement links TRBV9 to TRBJ1-2, with D uncertain. V dropped 0 bases and J dropped 8 bases, with 14 bases sitting between them. In germline, CDR1 is SGDLS, CDR2 YYNGEE. This CDR3 is 14 amino acids long. The CDR3 region has the DNA TGTGCCAGCAGCGTAGAGGGTTGGGATGGGGGCTACACCTTC. This codes for CASSVEGWDGGYTF.